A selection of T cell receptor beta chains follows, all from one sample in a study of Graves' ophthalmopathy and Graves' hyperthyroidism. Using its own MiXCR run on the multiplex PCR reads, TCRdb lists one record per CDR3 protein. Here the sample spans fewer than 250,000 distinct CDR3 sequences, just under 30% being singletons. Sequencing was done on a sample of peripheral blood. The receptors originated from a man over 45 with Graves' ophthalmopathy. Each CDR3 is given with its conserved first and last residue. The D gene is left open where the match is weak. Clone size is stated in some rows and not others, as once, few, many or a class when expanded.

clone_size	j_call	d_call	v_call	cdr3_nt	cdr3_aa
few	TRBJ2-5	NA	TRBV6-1	TGTGCCAGCAATCCGACGCGGGTCGGAGAGACCCAGTACTTC	CASNPTRVGETQYF
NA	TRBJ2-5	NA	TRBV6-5	TGTGCCAGCAGTTACTCGGCTAGGAAAGAAGAGACCCAGTACTTC	CASSYSARKEETQYF
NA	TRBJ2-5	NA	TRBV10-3	TGTGCCACAAGACAGGTCCAAGAGACCCAGTACTTC	CATRQVQETQYF
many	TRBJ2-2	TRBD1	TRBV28	TGTGCCAGCAGTTTACGGACAGGGAACACCGGGGAGCTGTTTTTT	CASSLRTGNTGELFF
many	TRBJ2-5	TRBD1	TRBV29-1	TGCAGCGTCGACCAGGGGGCGAGGGGAGAGACCCAGTACTTC	CSVDQGARGETQYF
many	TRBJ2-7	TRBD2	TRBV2	TGCGCCAGCAGTGAGGGATTAGCGGGAGTCCACGAGCAGTACTTC	CASSEGLAGVHEQYF
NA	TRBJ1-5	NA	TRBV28	TGTGCCAGCAGTTTATGGGGGGGGGCGGCTCAGCCCCAGCATTTT	CASSLWGGAAQPQHF
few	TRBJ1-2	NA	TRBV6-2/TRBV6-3	TGTGCCAGCACTCGAGAACCCCGCTATGGCTACACCTTC	CASTREPRYGYTF
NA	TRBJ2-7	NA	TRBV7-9	TGTGCCAGCAGCCCAACGGGACTTAAGTCCTACGAGCAGTACTTC	CASSPTGLKSYEQYF
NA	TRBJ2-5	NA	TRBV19	TGTGCCAGTAGTTCCCCGGACCTGGAAGAGACCCAGTACTTC	CASSSPDLEETQYF
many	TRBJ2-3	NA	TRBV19	TGTGCCAGTAGTATCTACCAGGGCAGAGATACGCAGTATTTT	CASSIYQGRDTQYF
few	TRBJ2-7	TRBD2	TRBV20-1	TGCAGTGCTCGTCTGACTAGCGGGGTCGACGAGCAGTACTTC	CSARLTSGVDEQYF
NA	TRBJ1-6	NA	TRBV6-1	TGTGCCAGCAGTGAACGGCCTCTTTCCAGTTCACCCCTCCACTTT	CASSERPLSSSPLHF
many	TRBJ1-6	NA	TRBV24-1	TGTGCCACCAGTGATTCCGGCCTTACGAATTCACCCCTCCACTTT	CATSDSGLTNSPLHF
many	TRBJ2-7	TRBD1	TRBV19	TGTGCCAGTAGTATGGGGACAGGGGTATTCTACGAGCAGTACTTC	CASSMGTGVFYEQYF
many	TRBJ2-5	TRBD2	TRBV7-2	TGTGCCAGCAGCCCGACTAGCGCTCAAGAGACCCAGTACTTC	CASSPTSAQETQYF
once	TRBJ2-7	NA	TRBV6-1	TGTGCCAGCAGTGCCGGCCCGGGACGCCGTTTAGGTGAGCAGTACTTC	CASSAGPGRRLGEQYF
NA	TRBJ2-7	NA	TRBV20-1	TGCAGTGCTGCCTCCCCTCTAGCGCCAAGCTCCTACGAGCAGTACTTC	CSAASPLAPSSYEQYF
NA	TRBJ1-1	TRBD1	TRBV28	TGTGCCAGCAGTGATACAGGGGGCCGGGACACTGAAGCTTTCTTT	CASSDTGGRDTEAFF
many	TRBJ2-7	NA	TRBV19	TGTGCCACCAGGGATCAGTACGAGCAGTACTTC	CATRDQYEQYF
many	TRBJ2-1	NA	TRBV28	TGTGCCAGCAGTTTTAGCACCTCAAGCTCCTACAATGAGCAGTTCTTC	CASSFSTSSSYNEQFF
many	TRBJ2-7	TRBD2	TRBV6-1	TGTGCCAGCGGCGAACTGTACGGGGGGTCGTCCTACGAGCAGTACTTC	CASGELYGGSSYEQYF
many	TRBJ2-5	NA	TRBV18	TGTGCCAGCTCACCAAACTGGGGGCGAGAGACCCAGTACTTC	CASSPNWGRETQYF
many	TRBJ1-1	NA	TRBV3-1	TGTGCCAGCAGCCAAGATTCCAGATACACTGAAGCTTTCTTT	CASSQDSRYTEAFF
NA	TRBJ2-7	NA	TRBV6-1	TGTGCCAGCAGAGAGGGCGGGACACGAATCTACGAGCAGTACTTC	CASREGGTRIYEQYF
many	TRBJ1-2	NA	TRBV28	TGTGCCAGTCTACCGGGACCGAGCTATGGCTACACCTTC	CASLPGPSYGYTF
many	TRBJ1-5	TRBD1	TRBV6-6	TGTGCCAGCAGTTTTTACCCGGGACAGGGTAGTCAGCCCCAGCATTTT	CASSFYPGQGSQPQHF
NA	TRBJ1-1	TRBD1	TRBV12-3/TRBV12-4	TGTGCCAGCCTTCGGGACAGCCAGCCTGAAGCTTTCTTT	CASLRDSQPEAFF
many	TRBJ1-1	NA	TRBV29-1	TGCAGTAACTCGGGACCCTCGAACACTGAAGCTTTCTTT	CSNSGPSNTEAFF
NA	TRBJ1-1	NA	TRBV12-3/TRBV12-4	TGTGCCAGCAGCGACAGAGTCATGAACACTGAAGCTTTCTTT	CASSDRVMNTEAFF
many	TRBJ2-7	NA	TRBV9	TGTGCCAGCAGCGTGGACGGGTTAACCGACGAGCAGTACTTC	CASSVDGLTDEQYF
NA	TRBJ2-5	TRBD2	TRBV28	TGTGCCAGCAGTTTGCCGCTAGCGGCCCAAGAGACCCAGTACTTC	CASSLPLAAQETQYF
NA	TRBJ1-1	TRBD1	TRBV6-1	TGTGCCAGTTGTAGGACAGGGAGGAACACTGAAGCTTTCTTT	CASCRTGRNTEAFF
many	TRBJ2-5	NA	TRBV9	TGTGCCAGCAGCGTAGAGCCGGGGTCCCTGGAGACCCAGTACTTC	CASSVEPGSLETQYF
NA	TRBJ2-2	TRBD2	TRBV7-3	TGTGCCAGCAGCGGGTCCGGGACTAGGGGTACCGGGGAGCTGTTTTTT	CASSGSGTRGTGELFF
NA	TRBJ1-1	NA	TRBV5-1	TGCGCCAGCAGCTTGGGGGAGGGCACTGAAGCTTTCTTT	CASSLGEGTEAFF
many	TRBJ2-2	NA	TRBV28	TGTGCCAGCAGTTTTTCTAACACCGGGGAGCTGTTTTTT	CASSFSNTGELFF
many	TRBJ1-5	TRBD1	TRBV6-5	TGTGCCAGCAGTTGGGGGACAGGGGAAGCTCAGCCCCAGCATTTT	CASSWGTGEAQPQHF
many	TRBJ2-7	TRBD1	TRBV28	TGTGCCAGCAGTCCCGGGACAGGGGGCGCCGAGCAGTACTTC	CASSPGTGGAEQYF
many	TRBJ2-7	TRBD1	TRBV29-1	TGCAGTGTATCAATGGGGGACAGATCCTACGAGCAGTACTTC	CSVSMGDRSYEQYF
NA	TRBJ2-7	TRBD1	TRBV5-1	TGCGCCAGCAGCCTGAGGGGGCACTCGTTCCTGTCCTACGAGCAGTACTTC	CASSLRGHSFLSYEQYF
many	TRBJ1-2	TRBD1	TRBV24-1	TGTGCCACCAGTGACCCCCGGGACAGGGGCTCTGGCTACACCTTC	CATSDPRDRGSGYTF
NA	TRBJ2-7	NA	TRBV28	TGTGCCAGCAGCCGAGGGATATCAGTCTACGAGCAGTACTTC	CASSRGISVYEQYF
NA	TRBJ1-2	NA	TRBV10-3	TGTGCCATCAGTGAGTCCTTGGCAGGGGACGGCTACACCTTC	CAISESLAGDGYTF
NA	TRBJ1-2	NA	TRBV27	TGTGCCAGCAGTTTTGGCGTAGAACGGGGCTATGGCTACACCTTC	CASSFGVERGYGYTF
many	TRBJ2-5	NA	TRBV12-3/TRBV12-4	TGTGCCAGCAGTTTTTCCCCGAGTGAGACCCAGTACTTC	CASSFSPSETQYF
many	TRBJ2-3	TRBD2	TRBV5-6	TGTGCCAGCAGCTCTACCGGGACTACTGATACGCAGTATTTT	CASSSTGTTDTQYF
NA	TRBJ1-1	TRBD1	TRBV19	TGTGCCAGTAGTGCCCCGGGACAGGGCTCATTGAACACTGAAGCTTTCTTT	CASSAPGQGSLNTEAFF
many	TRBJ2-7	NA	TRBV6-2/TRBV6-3	TGTGCCAGCAGCGAAAGGGGCGGCTCCTACGAGCAGTACTTC	CASSERGGSYEQYF
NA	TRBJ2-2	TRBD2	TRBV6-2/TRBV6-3	TGTGCCAGCAGTTACGGCGGGAGGAAACCCGGGGAGCTGTTTTTT	CASSYGGRKPGELFF
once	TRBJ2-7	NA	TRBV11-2	TGTGCCAGCTCCCCAGCGGGTTTGTCCTACGAGCAGTACTTC	CASSPAGLSYEQYF
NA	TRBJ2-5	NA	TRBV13	TGTGCCAGCAGCCCCGGGGGCACCCGCCAAGAGACCCAGTACTTC	CASSPGGTRQETQYF
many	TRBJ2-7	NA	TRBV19	TGTGCCAGTAGCTCTGACCGGGACAAGGCCTACGAGCAGTACTTC	CASSSDRDKAYEQYF
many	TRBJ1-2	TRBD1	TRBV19	TGTGCCAGTAGTACAACCCCGACAGGGATCTATGGCTACACCTTC	CASSTTPTGIYGYTF
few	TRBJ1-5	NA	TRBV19	TGTGCCAGTAGTATCCAGACTTATCAGCCCCAGCATTTT	CASSIQTYQPQHF
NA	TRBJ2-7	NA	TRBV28	TGTGCCAGCAGTTTATTTTGGCGCCCAGACTCCTACGAGCAGTACTTC	CASSLFWRPDSYEQYF
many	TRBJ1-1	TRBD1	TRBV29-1	TGCAGCGTTGAGAGACAGGGAGGAACTGAAGCTTTCTTT	CSVERQGGTEAFF
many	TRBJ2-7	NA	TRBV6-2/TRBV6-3	TGTGCCAGCAGTTACCAGCACCTTCCCTACGAGCAGTACTTC	CASSYQHLPYEQYF
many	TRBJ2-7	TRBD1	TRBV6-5	TGTGCCAGCAGGGGTACAGGGGGCGCGTGGTACGAGCAGTACTTC	CASRGTGGAWYEQYF
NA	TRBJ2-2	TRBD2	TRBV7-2	TGTGCCAGCAGCTTAGCACTAGCGGGGACCGGGGAGCTGTTTTTT	CASSLALAGTGELFF